This T cell receptor beta chain was sequenced in a study of T cell responses to AZD1222 COVID-19 vaccine. The data were produced by immunoSEQ multiplex PCR, yet TCRdb's version contains in-frame clones alone and is incomplete. In all, the sample yields over 130,000 clones. About this clone: Its target is unknown.

The germline V gene has CDR1 SGHVS and CDR2 FQNEAQ. This CDR3 spans 15 amino acids. The V and J ends lost 1 base and 0 bases respectively, with 7 bases between them. Study results and limitations: Close to half of all spike-specific TCRs reportedly target regions of the variants that are unmutated. Baseline antibody screening turned up just a handful of seropositive AZD1222 recipients. After the peak T cell response, and only then, were repertoires sampled.

What was sequenced was peripheral blood. The sequence was obtained from an adult in good health. This chain links TRBV7-8 with TRBJ2-1; no firm D call. CDR3 residues: CASSLELRSYNEQFF. The CDR3 DNA sequence: TGTGCCAGCAGCTTAGAACTCCGCTCCTACAATGAGCAGTTCTTC.